The rows below give T cell receptor beta chains drawn from one sample of a study of metastatic and nonmetastatic thyroid tumors. TCRdb reanalyzed the PCR reads via MiXCR. The table lists about 39,000 clones, 18% of them singletons. The sequencing sample was made of tumor tissue. The receptor source for this set is a female donor with papillary thyroid cancer or a benign thyroid nodule (not recorded which). Some clones in this sample may be carry-over from other donors' samples. CDR3s include the opening cysteine and the closing phenylalanine or tryptophan. A D gene is named only where the DNA matches it firmly. The size field is filled for only some rows; it gives once, few, many or a size class.

size	D	V	J	CDR3	DNA
many	NA	TRBV7-2	TRBJ2-2	CASSLSLGNTGELFF	TGTGCCAGCAGCTTATCACTGGGCAACACCGGGGAGCTGTTTTTT
many	NA	TRBV28	TRBJ2-7	CASSFPSGGVGPFEQYF	TGTGCCAGCAGTTTTCCCTCTGGCGGGGTGGGACCCTTCGAGCAGTACTTC
NA	TRBD1	TRBV5-1	TRBJ1-1	CASSPAIPGGPREAFF	TGCGCCAGCAGCCCTGCAATACCAGGGGGACCCCGTGAAGCTTTCTTT
many	NA	TRBV6-2/TRBV6-3	TRBJ2-1	CATLLGLDPSNARF	TGTGCCACCCTACTAGGACTGGACCCCTCGAACGCTAGATTC
many	NA	TRBV7-9	TRBJ1-2	CASSLGQGRGYTF	TGTGCCAGCAGCTTAGGTCAGGGTCGAGGCTACACCTTC
NA	TRBD2	TRBV3-1	TRBJ2-3	CASRLAGGSTDTQYF	TGTGCCAGCAGGTTGGCGGGAGGGAGCACAGATACGCAGTATTTT
many	TRBD2	TRBV19	TRBJ2-1	CASSLLAGGYNEQFF	TGTGCCAGTAGCCTCTTAGCGGGAGGGTACAATGAGCAGTTCTTC
many	NA	TRBV7-8	TRBJ1-2	CASSPGGGSLPYGYTF	TGTGCCAGCAGCCCCGGGGGGGGGTCATTGCCCTATGGCTACACCTTC
many	NA	TRBV5-1	TRBJ2-5	CASSLRGRETQYF	TGCGCCAGCAGCTTGAGGGGGAGGGAGACCCAGTACTTC
many	NA	TRBV3-1	TRBJ2-7	CASSQSGLHYEQYF	TGTGCCAGCAGCCAGAGCGGATTGCACTACGAGCAGTACTTC
many	NA	TRBV19	TRBJ1-3	CASSLTRDTIYF	TGTGCCAGTAGTCTCACAAGGGACACCATATATTTT
many	TRBD2	TRBV4-1	TRBJ2-3	CASSQAVTSITGDTQYF	TGCGCCAGCAGCCAAGCGGTGACTAGCATTACGGGAGATACGCAGTATTTT
many	TRBD1	TRBV11-2	TRBJ1-2	CASSRQGGGYTF	TGTGCCAGCAGCCGACAGGGGGGTGGCTACACCTTC
NA	TRBD2	TRBV20-1	TRBJ2-5	CSADLAWGRGGETQYF	TGCAGTGCCGATTTGGCGTGGGGACGGGGGGGAGAGACCCAGTACTTC
once	TRBD1	TRBV2	TRBJ1-3	CASSEPVESRTGGRVVRNTIYF	TGTGCCAGCAGTGAACCCGTCGAGAGCCGGACAGGGGGCCGCGTTGTTAGAAACACCATATATTTT
NA	NA	TRBV20-1	TRBJ2-1	CSARGEGQENYNEQFF	TGCAGTGCTAGAGGGGAGGGACAGGAAAACTACAATGAGCAGTTCTTC
many	TRBD1	TRBV7-9	TRBJ2-7	CASSLGTGTYEQYF	TGTGCCAGCAGCTTAGGGACAGGGACCTACGAGCAGTACTTC
NA	NA	TRBV5-1	TRBJ2-7	CASSLLGLVGDEQYF	TGCGCCAGCAGCTTGTTGGGTCTTGTTGGTGACGAGCAGTACTTC
many	NA	TRBV19	TRBJ2-2	CASSLSGATDTGELFF	TGTGCCAGTAGTCTAAGCGGAGCGACTGACACCGGGGAGCTGTTTTTT
NA	NA	TRBV27	TRBJ1-5	CASKPVQWAQPQHF	TGTGCCAGTAAACCGGTACAGTGGGCTCAGCCCCAGCATTTT
NA	NA	TRBV15	TRBJ2-5	CATSRDTRVVGERETQYF	TGTGCCACCAGCAGAGATACCAGGGTGGTCGGGGAGAGAGAGACCCAGTACTTC
many	NA	TRBV7-2	TRBJ1-6	CASSFRDGNSPLHF	TGTGCCAGCAGCTTCAGGGACGGTAATTCACCCCTCCACTTT
many	NA	TRBV19	TRBJ1-2	CASSMGQHLNYGYTF	TGTGCCAGTAGTATGGGCCAACACCTGAACTATGGCTACACCTTC
many	NA	TRBV7-8	TRBJ1-1	CASSLGQYTEAFF	TGTGCCAGCAGCTTAGGACAGTACACTGAAGCTTTCTTT
few	NA	TRBV6-1	TRBJ1-1	CASSLHRENTEAFF	TGTGCCAGCAGTCTGCACAGGGAGAACACTGAAGCTTTCTTT
many	NA	TRBV19	TRBJ2-3	CASTGADTQYF	TGTGCCAGTACGGGTGCAGATACGCAGTATTTT
many	TRBD1	TRBV5-1	TRBJ2-5	CASRKTGLETQYF	TGCGCCAGCAGGAAGACAGGGTTGGAGACCCAGTACTTC
NA	TRBD2	TRBV20-1	TRBJ2-2	CSARAISGGDTGELFF	TGCAGTGCTAGGGCCATATCGGGAGGGGACACCGGGGAGCTGTTTTTT
many	TRBD2	TRBV6-5	TRBJ2-7	CASSYSWYQIGRYSYEQYF	TGTGCCAGCAGTTACTCTTGGTATCAAATCGGGAGGTACTCCTACGAGCAGTACTTC
few	NA	TRBV28	TRBJ2-7	CASSSLDYQYF	TGTGCCAGCAGTTCCTTGGACTATCAGTACTTC
many	TRBD1	TRBV12-3/TRBV12-4	TRBJ1-1	CASSIMNRGSNTEAFF	TGTGCCAGCAGTATCATGAACAGGGGATCTAACACTGAAGCTTTCTTT
NA	TRBD1	TRBV7-6	TRBJ2-2	CASSYRQGGTREMFF	TGTGCCAGCAGCTACCGACAGGGTGGCACCAGGGAGATGTTTTTT
many	NA	TRBV5-1	TRBJ2-3	CASSLAGGLGTDTQYF	TGCGCCAGCAGCTTGGCAGGGGGGCTAGGAACAGATACGCAGTATTTT
NA	NA	TRBV2	TRBJ1-5	CASSEAVLGSSSNQPQHF	TGTGCCAGCAGTGAAGCAGTCTTGGGCAGCAGTAGCAATCAGCCCCAGCATTTT
many	NA	TRBV2	TRBJ1-5	CASSTDRDSNQPQHF	TGTGCCAGCAGTACCGACCGAGATAGCAATCAGCCCCAGCATTTT
many	NA	TRBV29-1	TRBJ1-2	CSVRTLLGGYTF	TGCAGCGTCCGCACGCTGTTAGGGGGCTACACCTTC
few	NA	TRBV6-2/TRBV6-3	TRBJ2-7	CASWGYEQYF	TGTGCCAGCTGGGGCTACGAGCAGTACTTC
many	NA	TRBV12-3/TRBV12-4	TRBJ2-5	CASSLSSPQETQHF	TGTGCCAGCAGTTTATCCAGTCCCCAAGAGACCCAGCACTTC